This T cell receptor beta chain was recovered during a study of early T cells in non-severe SARS-CoV-2 infection. TCRdb called the 5' RACE reads again in MiXCR, with one record for every CDR3 protein. The profile covers tens of thousands of distinct CDR3 sequences, with 8% appearing a single time and roughly 9.9% taken by the ten largest. This clonotype appeared many times. V trimming: 5 bases; J trimming: 4 bases; junction bases outside the gene matches: 3. This CDR3 has 15 residues. Germline V gene sequence: CDR1 MNHEY, CDR2 SMNVEV (reference sequence). V and J are TRBV27 and TRBJ2-7; 15 bases match TRBD2. Sequencing input: whole blood. This clonotype was sampled from an adult who was a healthcare worker with PCR-confirmed SARS-CoV-2 infection or an uninfected control (not recorded which). The CDR3 region is CASSPGTSGGYEQYF. Here the CDR3 DNA reads TGTGCCAGCAGTCCCGGGACTAGCGGGGGGTACGAGCAGTACTTC.